These T cell receptor beta chains were read from a single sample in a study of blood T cell repertoires in COVID-19. TCRdb's table, derived via immunoSEQ multiplex PCR, lists solely in-frame clones and lacks some. The table has 130,000 to 150,000 clones, approximately 87% seen once. Sequencing was carried out using PBMCs or T cells enriched from blood (not recorded which). Receptor source: a woman aged 25 to 39 with acute COVID-19. CDR3s include the opening cysteine and the closing phenylalanine or tryptophan. A D gene is named only where the DNA matches it firmly. Clone size is not always given. Where it is, it says once, few, many or a class for expanded clones.

V gene	clone size	D gene	J gene	CDR3 DNA	CDR3 protein
TRBV3-1/TRBV3-2	-	TRBD1	TRBJ2-3	TGTGCCAGCAGCCAAGATCCCCGCACTCGGGGGACAGGGATAACAGATACGCAGTATTTT	CASSQDPRTRGTGITDTQYF
TRBV5-1	-	TRBD1	TRBJ2-7	TGCGCCAGCAGCCTATACTGGGACAGGGCCTACGAGCAGTACTTC	CASSLYWDRAYEQYF
TRBV7-2	-	TRBD2	TRBJ2-7	TGTGCCAGCAGCTCGACTAGCGGGGGGTACTACGAGCAGTACTTC	CASSSTSGGYYEQYF
TRBV20-1	-	-	TRBJ1-1	TGCAGTGTAGCCGGGGTAGGTGAAGCTTTCTTT	CSVAGVGEAFF
TRBV27	once	-	TRBJ1-1	TGTGCCAGCAGTCACCAGGGGCAGGACTACACTGAAGCTTTCTTT	CASSHQGQDYTEAFF
TRBV27	-	TRBD1	TRBJ1-6	TGTGCCAGCAGTGTGAATGACAGGGGGCGCAAGATAGGAAGGTCACCCCTCCACTTT	CASSVNDRGRKIGRSPLHF
TRBV7-9	-	-	TRBJ1-1	TGTGCCAGCAACTCCTTTTTGCGGGGGAGGAACACTGAAGCTTTCTTT	CASNSFLRGRNTEAFF
TRBV3-1/TRBV3-2	-	-	TRBJ1-4	TGTGCCAGCAGCCCCCTCGTCGGGATGTCCGCAACTAATGAAAAACTGTTTTTT	CASSPLVGMSATNEKLFF
TRBV28	-	-	TRBJ1-5	TGTGCCATAAGAAAGGGCAGCGGAACGTACAATCAGCCCCAGCATTTT	CAIRKGSGTYNQPQHF
TRBV4-3	-	TRBD1	TRBJ2-7	TGCGCCAGCAGCCAAATACGACAGGGTCCCTACGAGCAGTACTTC	CASSQIRQGPYEQYF
TRBV5-6	-	TRBD1	TRBJ2-2	TGTGCCAGCAGCTTGTTGGGACAGGGTATCACCGGGGAGCTGTTTTTT	CASSLLGQGITGELFF
TRBV19	-	-	TRBJ1-2	TGTGCCAGTAGTTCAACGTGGTCGGGGGGCGACTATGGCTACACCTTC	CASSSTWSGGDYGYTF
TRBV4-3	-	TRBD2	TRBJ2-5	TGCGCCAGCAGCCAAGGCCTAGCGGGCCTGGAGACCCAGTACTTC	CASSQGLAGLETQYF
TRBV30	few	-	TRBJ2-6	TGTGCCTGGAGTAGCGACCCCTCTGGGGCCAACGTCCTGACTTTC	CAWSSDPSGANVLTF
TRBV2	-	TRBD1	TRBJ2-7	TGTGCCAGCAGTTGGGACAGGGACGGCGAGCAGTACTTC	CASSWDRDGEQYF
TRBV9	-	-	TRBJ2-3	TGTGCCAGCAGCATTAGGGTGGCGGGAGATACGCAGTATTTT	CASSIRVAGDTQYF
TRBV7-2	few	TRBD2	TRBJ2-5	TGTGCCAGCAGCTGGGTAGCGGGACAAGAGACCCAGTACTTC	CASSWVAGQETQYF
TRBV7-8	-	TRBD1	TRBJ1-3	TGTGCCAGCAGCTCGGGGACAGGGGCTGGAAACACCATATATTTT	CASSSGTGAGNTIYF
TRBV6-5	-	-	TRBJ1-1	TGTGCCAGCAGGCGGTACCTCATGAACACTGAAGCTTTCTTT	CASRRYLMNTEAFF
TRBV4-2	-	TRBD1	TRBJ1-3	TGTGCCAGCAGCCAAGACCCAGGGGGCTCTGGAAACACCATATATTTT	CASSQDPGGSGNTIYF
TRBV28	-	TRBD1	TRBJ1-2	TGTGCCAGCACCCCTCCCTGGACAGGGGTTTATGGCTACACCTTC	CASTPPWTGVYGYTF
TRBV5-1	-	-	TRBJ2-5	TGCGCCAGCAGCTTCCAGCAAGAGACCCAGTACTTC	CASSFQQETQYF
TRBV18	-	-	TRBJ2-3	TGTGCCAGCTCACCACAGAGTCGGGCAGATACGCAGTATTTT	CASSPQSRADTQYF
TRBV13	-	TRBD2	TRBJ2-7	TGTGCCAGCAGCTTATTTGGGACTAGCGGGATCCACGAGCAGTACTTC	CASSLFGTSGIHEQYF
TRBV28	-	-	TRBJ1-3	TGTGCCAGCAGAGCGGGGGGCTCTGGAAACACCATATATTTT	CASRAGGSGNTIYF
TRBV6-5	-	TRBD2	TRBJ2-1	TGTGCCAGCAGTTACCTAGCGGGAGGTATATACAATGAGCAGTTCTTC	CASSYLAGGIYNEQFF
TRBV19	-	-	TRBJ2-3	TGTGCCACCAGGACTTACCCCTACGCAGATACGCAGTATTTT	CATRTYPYADTQYF
TRBV6-2/TRBV6-3	-	TRBD2	TRBJ2-1	TGTGCCAGCAGCGCCCCGGCGGGAGGCTCCTACAATGAGCAGTTCTTC	CASSAPAGGSYNEQFF
TRBV19	-	-	TRBJ2-7	TGTGCCAGTAGTATAGAAGGAGGGGCCTACTACGAGCAGTACTTC	CASSIEGGAYYEQYF
TRBV24-1	-	-	TRBJ2-2	TGTGCCACCAGTGATACCGACAGGAACACCGGGGAGCTGTTTTTT	CATSDTDRNTGELFF
TRBV6-5	-	TRBD1	TRBJ1-2	TGTGCCAGCAGTTCGACAGGGGTGGAGGGCTACACCTTC	CASSSTGVEGYTF
TRBV23-1	-	-	TRBJ2-2	TGCGCCGTTTACAGGGACGCGGTCACCGGGGAGCTGTTTTTT	CAVYRDAVTGELFF
TRBV7-2	-	-	TRBJ2-1	TGTGCCAGCAGCTTGGGACAAAACAATGAGCAGTTCTTC	CASSLGQNNEQFF
TRBV6-2/TRBV6-3	-	TRBD1	TRBJ1-1	TGTGCCAGCAGTTTACAGGGGCACACTGAAGCTTTCTTT	CASSLQGHTEAFF
TRBV4-1	-	TRBD1	TRBJ1-6	TGCGCCAGCAGCCAAGACGGACAGGGGAAATCACCCCTCCACTTT	CASSQDGQGKSPLHF
TRBV5-5	-	-	TRBJ1-2	TGTGCCAGCAGCTTGGCCGGGGAGGGGCCCTTCTATGGCTACACCTTC	CASSLAGEGPFYGYTF
TRBV7-9	-	-	TRBJ2-4	TGTGCCAGCAGCCCCCTCAGCATTCAGTACTTC	CASSPLSIQYF
TRBV4-3	-	TRBD1	TRBJ1-1	TGCGCCAGCAGCCAGACAGGGCTAACTGAAGCTTTCTTT	CASSQTGLTEAFF
TRBV5-1	-	-	TRBJ1-4	TGCGCCAGCAGCTCCACAGGGAGGGGAGAAAAACTGTTTTTT	CASSSTGRGEKLFF
TRBV30	-	TRBD2	TRBJ2-5	TGTGCCTGGAGAGGCCCAAGCGGGACTACCGCCGTAGAGACCCAGTACTTC	CAWRGPSGTTAVETQYF
TRBV9	-	-	TRBJ2-7	TGTGCCAGCAGCGTAGAGGCAGGCGTTTCCTACGAGCAGTACTTC	CASSVEAGVSYEQYF
TRBV9	-	TRBD2	TRBJ2-3	TGTGCCAGCAGTAGCGGGAGTGGGACTAGCACAGATACGCAGTATTTT	CASSSGSGTSTDTQYF
TRBV4-3	-	TRBD1	TRBJ2-7	TGCGCCAGCAGCCAGATCCGGGACAGCTCCTACGAGCAGTACTTC	CASSQIRDSSYEQYF
TRBV6-5	-	-	TRBJ1-1	TGTGCCAGCAGTTTGGAGGTGAGGGATACTGAAGCTTTCTTT	CASSLEVRDTEAFF
TRBV7-2	few	TRBD1	TRBJ1-3	TGTGCCAGCAGCCAGGAGACAGGGGTAGGAAACACCATATATTTT	CASSQETGVGNTIYF
TRBV6-2/TRBV6-3	-	TRBD2	TRBJ2-5	TGTGCCAGCAGTCCCCCAATGGGACTAGCGGGACAGCAAGAGACCCAGTACTTC	CASSPPMGLAGQQETQYF
TRBV19	-	-	TRBJ1-5	TGTGCCAGTAGTATAATTAGGGGCTCGGAGCAGCCCCAGCATTTT	CASSIIRGSEQPQHF
TRBV5-4	-	-	TRBJ2-4	TGTGCCAGCAGCTTGGGTGCAGGGGACGGGAACATTCAGTACTTC	CASSLGAGDGNIQYF
TRBV15	-	-	TRBJ2-5	TGTGCCACCAGATTAACAGTACAAGAGACCCAGTACTTC	CATRLTVQETQYF
TRBV4-2	-	TRBD2	TRBJ2-1	TGTGCCAGCAGCCAAGATGGGGGACTAGCGGGGTACAATGAGCAGTTCTTC	CASSQDGGLAGYNEQFF
TRBV27	-	TRBD1	TRBJ2-7	TGTGCCAGCAGTTGGGACAGGGGGACCTACGAGCAGTACTTC	CASSWDRGTYEQYF
TRBV28	-	-	TRBJ1-3	TGTGCCAGCAGTTTACTCGGGTCTGGAAACACCATATATTTT	CASSLLGSGNTIYF
TRBV11-2	once	-	TRBJ2-1	TGTGCCAGCAGCCCCCGTGGTGGGGCAGGGGTCCGTATGTTCCATGAGCAGTTCTTC	CASSPRGGAGVRMFHEQFF
TRBV19	-	-	TRBJ1-1	TGTGCCAGTAGTATGACACAGGGTATGGCTGAAGCTTTCTTT	CASSMTQGMAEAFF
TRBV7-6	-	-	TRBJ2-4	TGTGCCAGCAGCTTAGCTGGGAGTTTGTACTTC	CASSLAGSLYF
TRBV9	-	-	TRBJ2-5	TGTGCCAGCAGCGTAAACGGGGGAGTGGCAGAGACCCAGTACTTC	CASSVNGGVAETQYF
TRBV5-6	-	TRBD1	TRBJ2-7	TGTGCCAGCACCTCTATAAGACAGGGGGCCTACGAGCAGTACTTC	CASTSIRQGAYEQYF
TRBV18	-	-	TRBJ1-1	TGTGCCAGCTCACCCCAGGGTGGGGAAGCTTTCTTT	CASSPQGGEAFF
TRBV29-1	-	TRBD2	TRBJ2-7	TGCAGCGCCAACGGGGGAGCCGGGACTAACAACTACGAGCAGTACTTC	CSANGGAGTNNYEQYF